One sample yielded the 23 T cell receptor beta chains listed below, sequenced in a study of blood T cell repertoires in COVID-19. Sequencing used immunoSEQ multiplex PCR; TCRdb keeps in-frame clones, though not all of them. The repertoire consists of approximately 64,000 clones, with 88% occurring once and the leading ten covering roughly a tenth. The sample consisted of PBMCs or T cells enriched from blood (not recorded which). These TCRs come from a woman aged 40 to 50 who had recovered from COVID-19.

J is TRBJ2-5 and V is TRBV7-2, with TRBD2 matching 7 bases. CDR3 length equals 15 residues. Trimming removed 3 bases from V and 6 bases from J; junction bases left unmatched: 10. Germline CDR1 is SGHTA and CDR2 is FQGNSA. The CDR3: CASSFRGLGKKTQYF. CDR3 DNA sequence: TGTGCCAGCAGCTTCCGCGGACTAGGAAAGAAGACCCAGTACTTC. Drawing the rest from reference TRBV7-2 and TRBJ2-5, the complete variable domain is GAGVSQSPSNKVTEKGKDVELRCDPISGHTALYWYRQSLGQGLEFLIYFQGNSAPDKSGLPSDRFSAERTGGSVSTLTIQRTQQEDSAVYLCASSFRGLGKKTQYFGPGTRLLVL.

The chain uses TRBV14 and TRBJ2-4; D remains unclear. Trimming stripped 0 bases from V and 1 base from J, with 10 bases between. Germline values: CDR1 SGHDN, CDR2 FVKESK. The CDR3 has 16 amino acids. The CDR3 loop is CASSQDIGRAKNIQYF. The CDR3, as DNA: TGTGCCAGCAGCCAAGATATCGGCAGGGCCAAAAACATTCAGTACTTC. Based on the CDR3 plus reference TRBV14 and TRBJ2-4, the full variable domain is EAGVTQFPSHSVIEKGQTVTLRCDPISGHDNLYWYRRVMGKEIKFLLHFVKESKQDESGMPNNRFLAERTGGTYSTLKVQPAELEDSGVYFCASSQDIGRAKNIQYFGAGTRLSVL.

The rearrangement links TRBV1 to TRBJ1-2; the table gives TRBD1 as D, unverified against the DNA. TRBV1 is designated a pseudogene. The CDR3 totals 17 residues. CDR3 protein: CTSSQPYRTGGFGGYTF. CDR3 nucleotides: TGCACCAGCAGCCAGCCGTACAGGACAGGGGGCTTCGGTGGCTACACCTTC.

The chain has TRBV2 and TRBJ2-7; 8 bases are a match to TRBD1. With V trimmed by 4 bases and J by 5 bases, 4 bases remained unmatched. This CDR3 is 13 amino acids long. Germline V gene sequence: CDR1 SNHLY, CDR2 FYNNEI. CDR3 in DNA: TGTGCCAGCAGTGCGGACAGGGCCCACGAGCAGTACTTC. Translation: CASSADRAHEQYF.

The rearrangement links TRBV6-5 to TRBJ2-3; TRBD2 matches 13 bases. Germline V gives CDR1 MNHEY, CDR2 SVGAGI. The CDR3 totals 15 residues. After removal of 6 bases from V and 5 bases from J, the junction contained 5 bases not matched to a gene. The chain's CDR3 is CASSLGTSGVDTQYF. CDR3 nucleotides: TGTGCCAGCAGCTTAGGGACTAGCGGGGTAGATACGCAGTATTTT.

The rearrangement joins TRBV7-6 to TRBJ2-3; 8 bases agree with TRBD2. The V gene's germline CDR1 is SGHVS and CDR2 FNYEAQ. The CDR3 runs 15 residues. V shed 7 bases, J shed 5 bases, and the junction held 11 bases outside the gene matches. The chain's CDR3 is CASNLLSGGIDTQYF. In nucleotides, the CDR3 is TGTGCCAGCAACCTTCTGAGCGGGGGCATAGATACGCAGTATTTT.

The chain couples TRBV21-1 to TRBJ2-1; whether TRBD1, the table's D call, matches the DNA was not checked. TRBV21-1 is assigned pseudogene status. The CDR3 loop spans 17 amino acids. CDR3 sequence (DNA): TGTGCCAGCAGCAGAGTCCCCGGGACAGAGAATAACAATGAGCAGTTCTTC. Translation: CASSRVPGTENNNEQFF.

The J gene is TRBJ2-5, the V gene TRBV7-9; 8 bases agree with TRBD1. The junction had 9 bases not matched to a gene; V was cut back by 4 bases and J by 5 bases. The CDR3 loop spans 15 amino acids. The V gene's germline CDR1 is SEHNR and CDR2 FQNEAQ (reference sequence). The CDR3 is CASSSPQGARETQYF. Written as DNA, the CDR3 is TGTGCCAGCAGCTCACCCCAGGGGGCTCGGGAGACCCAGTACTTC.

CDR3 region: CASRTGWETNYGYTF. As DNA, the CDR3 is TGTGCCTCAAGGACAGGTTGGGAAACTAACTATGGCTACACCTTC. The gene calls are TRBV19 and TRBJ1-2; 7 nucleotides match TRBD1. Germline loops: CDR1 LNHDA, CDR2 SQIVND (reference sequence). The CDR3 sequence is 15 residues long. The J segment lost 0 bases and the V segment lost 11 bases, leaving 12 bases of the junction unmatched.

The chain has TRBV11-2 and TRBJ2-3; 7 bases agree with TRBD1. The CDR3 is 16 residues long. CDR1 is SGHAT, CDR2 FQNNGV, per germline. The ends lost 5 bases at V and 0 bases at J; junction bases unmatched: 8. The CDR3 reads CASSHGTEWSTDTQYF. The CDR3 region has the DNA TGTGCCAGCAGCCATGGGACAGAGTGGAGCACAGATACGCAGTATTTT. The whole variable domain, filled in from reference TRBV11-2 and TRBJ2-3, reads EAGVAQSPRYKIIEKRQSVAFWCNPISGHATLYWYQQILGQGPKLLIQFQNNGVVDDSQLPKDRFSAERLKGVDSTLKIQPAKLEDSAVYLCASSHGTEWSTDTQYFGPGTRLTVL.

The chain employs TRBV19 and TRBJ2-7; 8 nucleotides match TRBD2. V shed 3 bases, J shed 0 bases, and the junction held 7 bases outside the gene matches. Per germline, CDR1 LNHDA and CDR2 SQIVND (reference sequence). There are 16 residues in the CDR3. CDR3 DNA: TGTGCCAGTAGTATGCACCGGGGGGGGTACTCCTACGAGCAGTACTTC. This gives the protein CASSMHRGGYSYEQYF.

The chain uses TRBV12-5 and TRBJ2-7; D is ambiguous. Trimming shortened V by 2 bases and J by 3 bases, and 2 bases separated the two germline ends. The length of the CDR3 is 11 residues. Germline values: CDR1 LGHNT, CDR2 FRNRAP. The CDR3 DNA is TGTGCTAGTGGTTTGTACTACGAGCAGTACTTC. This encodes CASGLYYEQYF.

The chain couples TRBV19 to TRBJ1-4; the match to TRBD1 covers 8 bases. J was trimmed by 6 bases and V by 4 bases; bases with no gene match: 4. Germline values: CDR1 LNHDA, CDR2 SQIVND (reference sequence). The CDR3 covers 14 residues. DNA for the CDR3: TGTGCCAGTAGTACGGACAGGGACCATGAAAAACTGTTTTTT. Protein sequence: CASSTDRDHEKLFF.

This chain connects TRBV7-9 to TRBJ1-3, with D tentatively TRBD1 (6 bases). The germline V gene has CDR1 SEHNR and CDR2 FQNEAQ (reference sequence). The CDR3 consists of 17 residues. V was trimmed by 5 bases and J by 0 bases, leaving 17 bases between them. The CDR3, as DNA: TGTGCCAGCAGCAGCGTCCGGGACACGTTCTCTGGAAACACCATATATTTT. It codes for CASSSVRDTFSGNTIYF.

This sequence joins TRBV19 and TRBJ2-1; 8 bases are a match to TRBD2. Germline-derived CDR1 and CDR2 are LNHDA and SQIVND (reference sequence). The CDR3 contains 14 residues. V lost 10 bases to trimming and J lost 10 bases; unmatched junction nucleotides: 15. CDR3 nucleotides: TGTGCCAAACACAGAGGGCTAGCGGGTAACGAGCAGTTCTTC. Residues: CAKHRGLAGNEQFF.

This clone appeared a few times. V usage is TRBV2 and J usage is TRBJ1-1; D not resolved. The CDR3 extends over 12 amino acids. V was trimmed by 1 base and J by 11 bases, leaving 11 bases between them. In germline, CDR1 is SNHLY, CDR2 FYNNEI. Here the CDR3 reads CASSEGGGRAFF. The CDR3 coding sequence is TGTGCCAGCAGTGAAGGGGGAGGGAGGGCTTTCTTT.

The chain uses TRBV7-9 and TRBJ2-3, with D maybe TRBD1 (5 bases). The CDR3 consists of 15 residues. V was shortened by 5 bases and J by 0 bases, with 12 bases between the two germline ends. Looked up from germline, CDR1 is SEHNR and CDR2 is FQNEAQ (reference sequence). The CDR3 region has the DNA TGTGCCAGCAGCAGACAGCTCTCTAGCACAGATACGCAGTATTTT. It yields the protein CASSRQLSSTDTQYF. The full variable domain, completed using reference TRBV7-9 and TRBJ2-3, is DTGVSQNPRHKITKRGQNVTFRCDPISEHNRLYWYRQTLGQGPEFLTYFQNEAQLEKSRLLSDRFSAERPKGSFSTLEIQRTEQGDSAMYLCASSRQLSSTDTQYFGPGTRLTVL.

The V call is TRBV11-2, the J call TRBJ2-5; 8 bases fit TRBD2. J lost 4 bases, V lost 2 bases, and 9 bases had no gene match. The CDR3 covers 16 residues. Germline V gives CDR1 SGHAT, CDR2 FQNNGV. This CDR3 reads CASSLRGLGALETQYF. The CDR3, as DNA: TGTGCCAGCAGCTTAAGGGGACTAGGAGCCCTAGAGACCCAGTACTTC.

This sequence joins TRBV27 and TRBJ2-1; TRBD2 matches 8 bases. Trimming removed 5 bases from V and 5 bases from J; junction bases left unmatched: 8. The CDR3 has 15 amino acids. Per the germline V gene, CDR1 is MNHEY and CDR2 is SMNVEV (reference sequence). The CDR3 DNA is TGTGCCAGCAGTGCGGGACTAGTTATAGACAATGAGCAGTTCTTC. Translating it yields CASSAGLVIDNEQFF.

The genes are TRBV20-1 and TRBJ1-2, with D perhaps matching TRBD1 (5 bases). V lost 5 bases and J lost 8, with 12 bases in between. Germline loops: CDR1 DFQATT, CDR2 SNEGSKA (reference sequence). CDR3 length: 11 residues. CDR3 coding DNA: TGCAGTGCTCCTCAGGGCTTCGGCTACACCTTC. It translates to CSAPQGFGYTF.

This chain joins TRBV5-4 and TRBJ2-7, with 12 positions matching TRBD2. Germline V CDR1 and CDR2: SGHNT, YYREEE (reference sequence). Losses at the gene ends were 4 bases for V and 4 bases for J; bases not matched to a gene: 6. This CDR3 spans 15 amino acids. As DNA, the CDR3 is TGTGCCAGCAGCCCCGGACTAGCGGGGTTTTACGAGCAGTACTTC. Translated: CASSPGLAGFYEQYF.

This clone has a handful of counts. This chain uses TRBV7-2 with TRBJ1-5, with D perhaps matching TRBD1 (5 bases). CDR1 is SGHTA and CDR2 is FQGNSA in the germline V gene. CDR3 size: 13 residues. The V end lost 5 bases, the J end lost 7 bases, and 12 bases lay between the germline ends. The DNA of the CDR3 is TGTGCCAGCAGCCAGAGTCAGGGCCAGCCCCAGCATTTT. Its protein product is CASSQSQGQPQHF.

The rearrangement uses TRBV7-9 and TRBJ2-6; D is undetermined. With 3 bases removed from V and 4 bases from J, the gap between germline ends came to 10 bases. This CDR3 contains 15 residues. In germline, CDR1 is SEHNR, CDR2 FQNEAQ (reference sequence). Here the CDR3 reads CASSFYRSGANVLTF. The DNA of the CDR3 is TGTGCCAGCAGCTTTTACCGGTCCGGGGCCAACGTCCTGACTTTC.